This T cell receptor beta chain was obtained from a study of identifying expanded T cells in peripheral blood (dated by TCRdb to the late 2010s). With respect to the entire study: Separate aliquots of the same genomic DNA pool were sequenced to produce technical replicates, and four replicates were compared in pairs.

What the research found in general, with its limitations: The binomial model flagged about 1.3 differentially abundant clones between technical replicates but around 15 over around two weeks and over 18 over four weeks. The authors expected that over much longer intervals, such as months to years, biological variance in healthy repertoires might increase even further. Both the number of clones called differentially abundant and the false-positive rate were significantly reduced by the beta-binomial model across all healthy-donor time intervals. For all healthy donors, the variance in clone template counts between approximately 2-week samples rose significantly as total template count increased.

As for this clone: The antigen it binds to is not known. No much larger clone exists at a distance of one base, and base qualities are not known.

During the collection period, no infections or other immune events were recorded for the healthy donors. To calibrate time-dependent variance in a beta-binomial model of T-cell clone differential abundance, blood repertoires from healthy donors were used as a training cohort. There were roughly ten healthy donors in the training cohort, of whom 3 were female and 7 were male. The donors were between roughly 29 and 65 years old, with an average age of around 42 years. Whole blood was collected from each healthy donor at three time points spaced two weeks apart and obtained from a commercial supplier. Genomic DNA was extracted from unsorted whole blood for immunosequencing. The immunoSEQ Assay, which uses bias-controlled multiplex PCR amplification of genomic DNA, was used to profile TCRbeta CDR3 regions. The authors processed their data as follows. To quantify the absolute abundance of each unique TCRbeta CDR3 region, the sequences were collapsed and filtered. Two models were used to test differential abundance: a binomial model (Fisher-equivalent) and a beta-binomial model that adds time-dependent variance fitted from healthy donors. Clones with fewer than 5 combined templates were excluded, and clones with Benjamini-Hochberg FDR below 0.01 were called differentially abundant. Beta-binomial variance was modeled as a function of total template count across the two samples using the form v = (b*log(k)+a)^2. The source is immuneACCESS, and TCRdb retained only in-frame sequences with V and J called. Part of the clones is not carried over; for the studies checked, unresolved V genes explain less than half of this, and the remainder is unexplained. The V and J calls and clone size come from that table; D and trimming were worked out from the DNA. This sample holds about 110,000 clones; around nine tenths were observed only once. The ten biggest clones cover 16% of the sample.

The junction shows trimming of 0 bases on V and 7 bases on J, plus 13 bases between the germline ends. From the cysteine through the phenylalanine, the CDR3 covers 15 amino acids. This entry keeps only the CDR3 DNA: 45 bases, framed from base 1. Reading the germline V gene gives CDR1 MNHEY and CDR2 SVGAGI. The rearranged chain carries TRBV6-5 and TRBJ2-1, with the D gene not confidently named. This TCR derives from a person between 18 and 75 years old in good health. Source material: blood. DNA sequence: TGTGCCAGCAGTTACTCGAACTGGGTTCAGAATGAGCAGTTCTTC. Translation gives CASSYSNWVQNEQFF.